This paragraph covers one T cell receptor beta chain sequence. The specificity of this receptor is unknown. The CDR3 end falls 3 residues outside the read, so it is completed with the germline J gene. The data were taken from a study of Tregs in tolerant kidney transplant recipients (dated by TCRdb to the late 2010s). About the investigation overall: The study used TCRbeta sequencing to identify donor-specific regulatory T cells before combined kidney and bone marrow transplantation, then tracked those cells after transplant.

Genomic DNA was extracted from sorted cells with the QIAGEN DNeasy Blood and Tissue Kit for TCRbeta CDR3 sequencing. High-throughput TCRbeta CDR3 sequencing was carried out commercially through immunoSEQ, with PCR amplification with bias correction and internal controls included. The study's own analysis went as follows. Unique productive TCRbeta sequences were defined by CDR3 nucleotide sequence where primers matched, otherwise by CDR3 amino acid sequence with Vbeta and Jbeta genes. As a correction for sorting error, sequences shared between sorted populations at a frequency ratio of 2:1 or less were discarded, and the remaining shared sequences were assigned to the higher population. Donor-reactive sequences were defined as at least 5-fold expanded in CFSE-low cells versus unstimulated cells, with frequency of at least 0.01% in CFSE-low cells. Jensen-Shannon divergence, calculated on the top 100 TCRbeta sequences ranked by frequency, was used to quantify repertoire divergence. For samples with multiple sequencing runs, sorting error was corrected in each run separately before the runs were combined. TCRdb mirrors the immuneACCESS table, restricted to in-frame sequences. Some clones are absent from its copies; in checked studies, under half trace to an unresolved V gene, and the reason for the others is unknown. D and trimming come from the DNA, and the V and J calls and clone size come from that table. The sample's own table lists around 32,000 clones. Roughly 2% of the sample is held by the ten biggest clonotypes.

Its CDR3 holds 14 amino acids, cysteine through phenylalanine. Shown are 33 bases from within the CDR3, in frame from base 1. As encoded in the germline V gene, CDR1 is SGHTA while CDR2 is FQGTGA. V is reduced by 1 base and J by 8 bases, leaving a spacing of 13 bases between them. Transplants used related donors with nonmyeloablative bone marrow transplantation; mixed chimerism was transient in the human trials. Unstimulated Tregs (CD4+CD25+CD127-), CD4+ non-Tregs (CD4+CD25-), CD4 and CD8 cells were FACS-sorted from thawed PBMCs. The patients were 4 recipients of combined kidney and bone marrow transplants from the ITN036ST trial, and samples were available only for these trial subjects. Healthy control blood was processed to PBMCs with a Ficoll density gradient and then cryopreserved, whereas patient PBMCs were collected both before and after transplant. Points the paper makes about the study in general: In tolerant patients, the expansion of donor-specific Tregs was greater than global Treg expansion, suggesting that the expansion was antigen-driven rather than nonspecific. Biological reproducibility was not directly addressed, though technical replication error appeared minimal. The most biologically relevant and donor-specific TCRbeta repertoire appeared to be identified by expanding Tregs with activated donor B cells. The study was limited by small patient numbers, and the findings need validation in larger populations and under other immunosuppression protocols. PCR primers changed over time for some patients, so nucleotide-level comparison across those patients' samples was not possible.

The material sequenced was CD4+ T cells from blood (PBMCs), taken 24 months after the transplant. This receptor was obtained from a human patient who received a combined kidney and bone marrow transplant. Where a transplant has occurred, the graft donor may have supplied some of the T cells. The chain is encoded by TRBV7-3 joined to TRBJ2-3; TRBD2 is a weak D gene call, 6 bases matching. The CDR3 corresponds to CASSLSGIASTQYF. The covered CDR3 bases are TGTGCCAGCAGCTTAAGCGGGATCGCGAGTACG.